A selection of T cell receptor beta chains follows, all from one sample in a study of cytomegalovirus exposure and HLA in healthy donors. Profiled with immunoSEQ multiplex PCR; TCRdb holds only in-frame clones, not every one. The sample consists of approximately 100,000 clones, 88% of them appearing once. Sequencing was carried out using PBMCs. The receptors here all came from a woman younger than 35 in good health and CMV-seronegative. Each CDR3 is given with its conserved first and last residue. Each record gives: J gene, V gene, D gene, clone size, CDR3 protein, CDR3 DNA. D genes are given only for firm matches. Not all rows give a size; the values are once, few, many and, for expanded clones, a class.

>TRBJ2-1|TRBV7-8|TRBD1|once
CASSLPRDRGRNEQFF
TGTGCCAGCAGCTTACCCAGGGACAGGGGCCGCAATGAGCAGTTCTTC
>TRBJ2-1|TRBV5-1|TRBD2|-
CASSSIAGGPLNEQFF
TGCGCCAGCAGCTCCATAGCGGGAGGGCCCCTTAATGAGCAGTTCTTC
>TRBJ1-2|TRBV28|-|-
CASSRLAYGYTF
TGTGCCAGCAGTCGACTGGCCTATGGCTACACCTTC
>TRBJ2-2|TRBV6-5|-|once
CASKLTALGPGELFF
TGTGCCAGCAAACTGACAGCCCTTGGACCCGGGGAGCTGTTTTTT
>TRBJ2-7|TRBV29-1|-|-
CSVWTADSYEQYF
TGCAGCGTCTGGACAGCCGACTCCTACGAGCAGTACTTC
>TRBJ2-7|TRBV30|TRBD1|-
CAWKDRGLGEQYF
TGTGCCTGGAAAGACAGGGGCTTGGGTGAGCAGTACTTC
>TRBJ1-3|TRBV15|TRBD1|-
CATSRRTGSGNTIYF
TGTGCCACCAGCAGACGGACAGGGTCTGGAAACACCATATATTTT
>TRBJ1-1|TRBV30|-|-
CAWKYPEGTEAFF
TGTGCCTGGAAATACCCGGAGGGCACTGAAGCTTTCTTT
>TRBJ1-3|TRBV28|-|-
CASSASTGSGNTIYF
TGTGCCAGCAGTGCTTCGACGGGCTCTGGAAACACCATATATTTT
>TRBJ2-3|TRBV7-3|-|-
CASSLTNTGSDTQYF
TGTGCCAGCAGCTTAACGAACACAGGGTCAGATACGCAGTATTTT
>TRBJ1-2|TRBV28|TRBD1|-
CASSLEGAANYGYTF
TGTGCCAGCAGTTTAGAGGGGGCCGCTAACTATGGCTACACCTTC
>TRBJ1-2|TRBV7-3|-|-
CASSLSMFGDGYTF
TGTGCCAGCAGCTTAAGTATGTTCGGGGATGGCTACACCTTC
>TRBJ2-3|TRBV2|TRBD2|-
CASNLAASTDTQYF
TGTGCCAGCAATCTAGCGGCTAGCACAGATACGCAGTATTTT
>TRBJ2-7|TRBV28|-|-
CASSRAYEQYF
TGTGCCAGCAGTCGAGCCTACGAGCAGTACTTC
>TRBJ1-2|TRBV10-3|-|-
CAISRPGTNYGYTF
TGTGCCATCAGTAGGCCAGGGACTAACTATGGCTACACCTTC
>TRBJ2-2|TRBV27|-|-
CASSLSETGELFF
TGTGCCAGCAGTTTAAGTGAGACCGGGGAGCTGTTTTTT